This TCR beta chain was sequenced in a study of T-cell memory formation after mild COVID-19. Background on the study: Clusters were largely donor specific.

This clonotype was counted only a few times. Its cognate antigen is unknown. Study-wide points: Pre-infection memory held some responding clones, suggesting pre-existing cross-reactive T cells responded. CM and EM subsets held most contracting CD4+ clones; EMRA held CD8+ ones.

MiXCR, applied by TCRdb to the 5' RACE reads, yields one record per CDR3 protein. The sample shows 350,000 to 400,000 distinct CDR3 sequences, approximately 15% of them seen only once. V lost 2 bases and J lost 7, with 10 bases in between. Looked up from germline, CDR1 is SGHNT and CDR2 is YYREEE (reference sequence). The CDR3 has 13 residues. This chain uses TRBV5-4 with TRBJ2-1; tentative D call: TRBD1 (7 bases). This receptor was identified in a young man who had mild COVID-19 (a few samples of this study predate the infection). Cell type and time point are not known. The sequenced sample was PBMCs or a T cell subset sorted from them (not recorded which). CDR3 in amino acids: CASSFRGANEQFF. DNA for the CDR3: TGTGCCAGCAGCTTCAGGGGGGCTAATGAGCAGTTCTTC.